Below are 13 T cell receptor beta chains sequenced from a single sample in a study of T-cell reconstitution after alpha-beta-depleted transplantation in children. Library preparation (for TCRbeta) was performed with unique molecular identifiers. TCRdb fed the PCR reads into MiXCR, producing one record per CDR3 protein. Of hundreds of thousands of distinct CDR3 sequences in the sample, roughly 14% were seen once. The material was PBMCs, obtained before TCRalphabeta/CD19-depleted stem cell transplant. The receptors come from a girl aged 2-10 years with congenital amegakaryocytic thrombocytopenia, due to receive a stem cell transplant.

This clonotype has more than one count but fewer than ten. V is TRBV15 and J is TRBJ2-3; 7 nucleotides align to TRBD2. The CDR3 spans 15 residues. Per germline, CDR1 LNHNV and CDR2 YYDKDF (reference sequence). V trimming: 6 bases; J trimming: 2 bases; junction bases outside the gene matches: 8. In DNA, the CDR3 is TGTGCCACCAGTTCCGGCGGGAGCGACACAGATACGCAGTATTTT. Its translation is CATSSGGSDTDTQYF.

A remark on this clonotype: A much bigger clone sits one base away, suggesting this may be a read error. This CDR3 reads CASSLGTSLWDEQLF. Written as DNA, the CDR3 is TGTGCCAGCAGCTTAGGGACTAGCCTTTGGGATGAGCAGCTCTTC. The rearrangement links TRBV7-3 to TRBJ2-1; 9 bases are a match to TRBD2. The CDR3 length is 15 residues. The germline V gene encodes CDR1 SGHTA and CDR2 FQGTGA. Full variable domain (outside the CDR3, taken from reference TRBV7-3 and TRBJ2-1): GAGVSQTPSNKVTEKGKYVELRCDPISGHTALYWYRQSLGQGPEFLIYFQGTGAADDSGLPNDRFFAVRPEGSVSTLKIQRTERGDSAVYLCASSLGTSLWDEQLFGPGTRLTVL.

This clonotype was counted ten times or more. The V and J genes are TRBV5-1 and TRBJ1-1, with 8 bases lining up with TRBD1. The trim removed 0 bases at V and 1 base at J, leaving 2 bases unmatched. CDR1 and CDR2 from the germline V gene are SGHRS and YFSETQ. The CDR3 covers 15 residues. The CDR3 is CASSLGQGWNTEAFF. In DNA form, the CDR3 reads TGCGCCAGCAGCTTGGGACAGGGGTGGAACACTGAAGCTTTCTTT.

The V gene is TRBV5-6, the J gene TRBJ2-3; 11 bases match TRBD1. Losses at the gene ends were 4 bases for V and 5 bases for J; bases not matched to a gene: 6. The germline V gene has CDR1 SGHDT and CDR2 YYEEEE. The CDR3 has 15 amino acids. The CDR3, as DNA: TGTGCCAGCAGCATTGGACAGGGGGCTAAAGATACGCAGTATTTT. Translated, it gives CASSIGQGAKDTQYF.

The rearrangement links TRBV2 to TRBJ1-1, with 8 bases that match TRBD1. CDR1 is SNHLY, CDR2 FYNNEI, per germline. J was trimmed by 3 bases and V by 6 bases; bases with no gene match: 12. This CDR3 is built from 16 residues. As DNA, the CDR3 is TGTGCCAGCAGATACGACCGGGTGACAGGGGACACTGAAGCTTTCTTT. Translating gives CASRYDRVTGDTEAFF.

This chain uses TRBV9 with TRBJ2-1; TRBD2 matches 16 bases. Germline loops: CDR1 SGDLS, CDR2 YYNGEE. This CDR3 is built from 19 residues. V lost 4 bases to trimming and J lost 1 base; unmatched junction nucleotides: 8. The CDR3 is CASSLGTSGRVRSYNEQFF. In DNA, the CDR3 is TGTGCCAGCAGCCTCGGGACTAGCGGGAGGGTTAGGTCCTACAATGAGCAGTTCTTC.

This clonotype was counted many times. The DNA for the CDR3 is TGTGCCACCAGTGACCCTACCCCGACAGGGGGCCGTACAGATACGCAGTATTTT. It translates to CATSDPTPTGGRTDTQYF. The chain recombines TRBV24-1 with TRBJ2-3; 10 bases fit TRBD1. Germline V gives CDR1 KGHDR, CDR2 SFDVKD. The J segment lost 3 bases and the V segment lost 4 bases, leaving 12 bases of the junction unmatched. CDR3 length equals 18 residues.

V is TRBV7-9 and J is TRBJ1-2; D is undetermined. The CDR3 totals 14 residues. Per the germline V gene, CDR1 is SEHNR and CDR2 is FQNEAQ (reference sequence). Trimming removed 6 bases from V and 4 bases from J, with 15 bases in between. Here the CDR3 DNA reads TGTGCCAGCAGGGTGGGTGGAGGCAGCTATGGCTACACCTTC. It yields the protein CASRVGGGSYGYTF.

The V gene is TRBV4-1, the J gene TRBJ2-2; 12 positions match TRBD2. The germline CDR1 and CDR2 sequences are MGHRA and YSYEKL. V dropped 6 bases and J dropped 3; count of bases not matched to a gene: 11. This CDR3 is 18 amino acids long. The CDR3 region has the DNA TGCGCCAGCAGGGGGACTAGCGGGCCTGGCTGGGACACCGGGGAGCTGTTTTTT. Translation gives CASRGTSGPGWDTGELFF.

This clonotype turned up a few times. This chain links TRBV20-1 with TRBJ2-5, with D perhaps matching TRBD2 (6 bases). V dropped 0 bases and J dropped 9 bases, with 23 bases sitting between them. CDR1 and CDR2 from the germline V gene are DFQATT and SNEGSKA (reference sequence). The CDR3 is 16 amino acids. This chain's CDR3 is CSARDLRGTGSGPQYF. In nucleotides, the CDR3 is TGCAGTGCTAGAGATCTGCGTGGGACTGGCTCGGGGCCCCAGTACTTC.

This clonotype was picked up many times. The CDR3 here is CSASQTGNTIYF. The DNA of the CDR3 is TGCAGTGCTAGTCAGACTGGAAACACCATATATTTT. The genes are TRBV20-1 and TRBJ1-3; no clear D. CDR1 is DFQATT, CDR2 SNEGSKA, per germline (reference sequence). With 3 bases removed from V and 2 bases from J, the gap between germline ends came to 5 bases. This CDR3 has 12 amino acids.

This clonotype has a count of ten or more. V usage is TRBV6-5 and J usage is TRBJ2-3; D remains ambiguous. CDR1 is MNHEY and CDR2 is SVGAGI in the germline V gene. The CDR3 has 14 residues. V was pared by 0 bases and J by 4 bases, with 8 bases between. CDR3 DNA sequence: TGTGCCAGCAGTTACTCGGACCCATCAGATACGCAGTATTTT. This sequence encodes CASSYSDPSDTQYF.

This clonotype was found a few times. The genes are TRBV18 and TRBJ2-1; D not certain. Germline-derived CDR1 and CDR2 are KGHSH and LQKENI. The V and J ends lost 4 bases and 1 base respectively, with 11 bases between them. The CDR3 has 15 amino acids. CDR3: CASSRGSSSYNEQFF. The DNA for the CDR3 is TGTGCCAGCTCACGGGGTAGCTCGTCCTACAATGAGCAGTTCTTC. The full variable domain, in which reference TRBV18 and TRBJ2-1 provide the parts outside the CDR3, is NAGVMQNPRHLVRRRGQEARLRCSPMKGHSHVYWYRQLPEEGLKFMVYLQKENIIDESGMPKERFSAEFPKEGPSILRIQQVVRGDSAAYFCASSRGSSSYNEQFFGPGTRLTVL.